The rows below give T cell receptor beta chains drawn from one sample of a study of blood T cell repertoires in COVID-19. Some clones are missing from TCRdb's copy, which holds only in-frame ones; the method was immunoSEQ multiplex PCR. The table lists more than 95,000 clones, about 80% of them singletons. Sequencing was carried out using peripheral blood. The receptors come from a man in his sixties with acute or convalescent COVID-19. The CDR3 runs from the conserved cysteine through the conserved F or W. A D gene is named only where the DNA matches it firmly. Not all rows give a size; the values are once, few, many and, for expanded clones, a class.

V	D	J	size	DNA	CDR3
TRBV30	TRBD1	TRBJ2-7	-	TGTGCCGCTACCAGTTTTCCGGGACAGGGGGGATACGAGCAGTACTTC	CAATSFPGQGGYEQYF
TRBV19	-	TRBJ1-1	-	TGTGCCAGTAGTATACCCCCGAGTGGAGCTTTCTTT	CASSIPPSGAFF
TRBV10-3	-	TRBJ1-5	-	TGTGCCATCAGTGAGTGGGGGGGCAATCAGCCCCAGCATTTT	CAISEWGGNQPQHF
TRBV5-1	-	TRBJ2-1	-	TGCGCCAGCAGATATGGAGGGACCTACAATGAGCAGTTCTTC	CASRYGGTYNEQFF
TRBV2	TRBD2	TRBJ2-3	-	TGTGCCAGCAGTGGGGGACTAGCGGGGGTGGCAGATACGCAGTATTTT	CASSGGLAGVADTQYF
TRBV4-1	TRBD2	TRBJ2-1	-	TGCGCCAGCAGCCAAGAGGGACTACGTGAGCAGTTCTTC	CASSQEGLREQFF
TRBV7-2	TRBD1	TRBJ1-4	few	TGTGCCAGCAGCCCAGACAGGGACAGAGGGGAAAAACTGTTTTTT	CASSPDRDRGEKLFF
TRBV9	TRBD1	TRBJ1-4	-	TGTGCCAGCAGCGTAGGAACAGGGGCGTTCGATGAAAAACTGTTTTTT	CASSVGTGAFDEKLFF
TRBV4-1	-	TRBJ1-2	-	TGCGCCAGCAGCCATACATTGTATGGCTACACCTTC	CASSHTLYGYTF
TRBV11-1	-	TRBJ2-6	-	TGTGCCAGCAGCGCACAGGGCACTGGGGCCAACGTCCTGACTTTC	CASSAQGTGANVLTF
TRBV6-1	-	TRBJ1-1	-	TGTGCCAGCAGTGAAGTACAGAACACTGAAGCTTTCTTT	CASSEVQNTEAFF
TRBV4-1	-	TRBJ1-3	few	TGCGCCAGCAGCCAAGAGCAGGGGTTTGGAAACACCATATATTTT	CASSQEQGFGNTIYF
TRBV4-1	-	TRBJ2-3	-	TGCGCCAGCAGCCAATTGGGGAGTTTTACAGATACGCAGTATTTT	CASSQLGSFTDTQYF
TRBV5-1	-	TRBJ1-6	-	TGCGCCAGCAGCTTGGGAGGGTCAGGGGAGTCACCCCTCCACTTT	CASSLGGSGESPLHF
TRBV6-5	TRBD1	TRBJ1-2	-	TGTGCCAGCGGACTTTCCGGGACAGGGGATGGCTACACCTTC	CASGLSGTGDGYTF
TRBV7-9	TRBD1	TRBJ1-3	-	TGTGCCAGCAGCCTACGAGGGACAGGAGCGGAAAACACCATATATTTT	CASSLRGTGAENTIYF
TRBV19	-	TRBJ1-4	-	TGTGCCAGTAGTGGGGGCAGTTCGTTCGACAAACTGTTTTTT	CASSGGSSFDKLFF
TRBV6-5	-	TRBJ2-2	-	TGTGCCAGCGAATTATACGCTAGAGGCACCGGGGAGCTGTTTTTT	CASELYARGTGELFF
TRBV10-3	TRBD1	TRBJ2-7	once	TGTGCCATCAGTGACCGGGACAGACACTACGAGCAGTACTTC	CAISDRDRHYEQYF
TRBV30	TRBD2	TRBJ2-1	-	TGTGCCTGGAGTAATCTAGCGGGGGCCTACAATGAGCAGTTCTTC	CAWSNLAGAYNEQFF
TRBV9	TRBD1	TRBJ2-7	-	TGTGCCAGCAGCGTTTCAGGGGGCAACGAGCAGTACTTC	CASSVSGGNEQYF
TRBV18	TRBD1	TRBJ1-1	-	TGTGCCAGCTCACCGCTACAGGGGTTTAACACTGAAGCTTTCTTT	CASSPLQGFNTEAFF
TRBV18	-	TRBJ1-1	-	TGTGCCAGCTCACCAGGGGGCAGGACTGAAGCTTTCTTT	CASSPGGRTEAFF
TRBV6-2/TRBV6-3	TRBD2	TRBJ2-1	-	TGTGCCAGCAGTTTGGGGGGGAGCGTCCGCAATGAGCAGTTCTTC	CASSLGGSVRNEQFF
TRBV10-3	-	TRBJ1-2	once	TGTGCCATCAGTGCGGCTAACTATGGCTACACCTTC	CAISAANYGYTF
TRBV10-3	-	TRBJ1-1	-	TGTGCCATCAGGGAATCGGGGAACACTGAAGCTTTCTTT	CAIRESGNTEAFF
TRBV18	-	TRBJ1-3	-	TGTGCCAGCTCACCCACCACCTTGGTAGGGGACACCATATATTTT	CASSPTTLVGDTIYF
TRBV30	-	TRBJ1-2	-	TGTGCCTGGAGTTTGGGCAGTAACTATGGCTACACCTTC	CAWSLGSNYGYTF
TRBV3-1/TRBV3-2	-	TRBJ1-2	few	TGTGCCAGCACCGAGGACAGCAACTATGGCTACACCTTC	CASTEDSNYGYTF
TRBV7-9	-	TRBJ2-2	-	TGTGCCAGCACCGCAAATCTAGGGGGTGTCGGGGAGCTGTTTTTT	CASTANLGGVGELFF
TRBV11-2	-	TRBJ2-2	-	TGTGCCAGCAGCCCCGGGCGGGTCGGGGAGCTGTTTTTT	CASSPGRVGELFF
TRBV29-1	TRBD1	TRBJ1-3	-	TGCAGCGCCGGGGGACAGGAAAACACCATATATTTT	CSAGGQENTIYF
TRBV10-3	TRBD2	TRBJ2-1	-	TGTGCCATCAGTGCGGCGGGGGCCTACAATGAGCAGTTCTTC	CAISAAGAYNEQFF
TRBV25-1	TRBD2	TRBJ2-1	-	TGTGCCAGCAGTGAATATCCTAGCGGACCTTCCTACAATGAGCAGTTCTTC	CASSEYPSGPSYNEQFF
TRBV11-3	-	TRBJ1-1	-	TGTGCCAGCAGCTTAGGAGCCGGGAACACTGAAGCTTTCTTT	CASSLGAGNTEAFF
TRBV10-2	-	TRBJ2-3	-	TGCGCCACCCGCCCCCTAGCCATGAGTACAGATACGCAGTATTTT	CATRPLAMSTDTQYF
TRBV19	-	TRBJ1-1	-	TGTGCCAGTAGTAATCCGTTTGAAGCTTTCTTT	CASSNPFEAFF
TRBV6-5	-	TRBJ2-5	-	TGTGCCGTTCAACAGGGCAGAGAGACCCAGTACTTC	CAVQQGRETQYF
TRBV29-1	-	TRBJ2-7	-	TGCAGCGTTGAGTTGGGCAGGGAGGACGAGCAGTACTTC	CSVELGREDEQYF
TRBV4-3	TRBD2	TRBJ2-1	-	TGCGCCAGCAGCCCGAGGCCCGGACTAGCGGGGAGTGGTGAGCAGTTCTTC	CASSPRPGLAGSGEQFF
TRBV7-9	-	TRBJ1-3	-	TGTGCCAGCAGCCTACTTTCTCTACCCGGCACCATATATTTT	CASSLLSLPGTIYF
TRBV3-1/TRBV3-2	-	TRBJ1-1	-	TGTGCCAGCAGCCCGCGAGAGAACACTGAAGCTTTCTTT	CASSPRENTEAFF
TRBV15	-	TRBJ2-1	-	TGTGCCACCAGCAGAGACCTAGCGCTCTACAATGAGCAGTTCTTC	CATSRDLALYNEQFF
TRBV3-1/TRBV3-2	-	TRBJ1-1	-	TGTGCCAGCAGCCAAACCGGGGGGGACACTGAAGCTTTCTTT	CASSQTGGDTEAFF
TRBV7-9	TRBD1	TRBJ2-1	-	TGTGCCAGCAGGTCCTTAACAGGGGAAGGGGACAATGAGCAGTTCTTC	CASRSLTGEGDNEQFF
TRBV30	-	TRBJ1-2	-	TGTGCCTGGAGTCTTCCCGGCTATGGCTACACCTTC	CAWSLPGYGYTF
TRBV19	-	TRBJ1-3	-	TGTGCCAGTAGTAACCCCTCTCCCGGGACTTCTGGAAACACCATATATTTT	CASSNPSPGTSGNTIYF
TRBV19	-	TRBJ1-2	-	TGTGCCTCTAGGGACATTCCCTATGGCTACACCTTC	CASRDIPYGYTF
TRBV7-3	-	TRBJ2-7	-	TGTGCCAGCAGCTTAAATCGGGGGGACAAGCAGTACTTC	CASSLNRGDKQYF
TRBV21-1	-	TRBJ2-1	-	TGTGCCAGCAGGACCCAGGGGAAATACAATGAGCAGTTCTTC	CASRTQGKYNEQFF
TRBV30	-	TRBJ1-5	-	TGTGCCTGCCGCACCCCCGGCAGGGGAGATAATCAGCCCCAGCATTTT	CACRTPGRGDNQPQHF
TRBV6-5	TRBD1	TRBJ2-7	-	TGTGCCAGCAGCGGTGGGACAGGTCTCTACGAGCAGTACTTC	CASSGGTGLYEQYF
TRBV25-1	-	TRBJ1-4	once	TGTGCCAGCAGTGAAACGAGGGGAACAGGGTGGACTAATGAAAAACTGTTTTTT	CASSETRGTGWTNEKLFF